Shown below are 32 T cell receptor beta chains from a single sample sequenced in a study of blood T cell repertoires in COVID-19. Sequencing used immunoSEQ multiplex PCR; TCRdb keeps in-frame clones, though not all of them. The sample records about 64,000 clones, 84% being singletons. Source material: peripheral blood. The receptors were sampled from an older woman with acute or convalescent COVID-19.

The V gene is TRBV10-1, the J gene TRBJ1-6; the D gene is possibly TRBD1 (5 bases). The V and J ends lost 2 bases and 6 bases respectively, with 8 bases between them. This CDR3 contains 14 residues. CDR1 and CDR2 from the germline V gene are WNHNN and SYGVQD (reference sequence). As DNA, the CDR3 is TGCGCCAGCAGTGAGGCAGGGATTAATTCACCCCTCCACTTT. It encodes CASSEAGINSPLHF.

This clone appeared a few times. This sequence joins TRBV5-8 and TRBJ2-7; 10 nucleotides line up with TRBD2. V trimming: 6 bases; J trimming: 1 base; junction bases outside the gene matches: 7. The CDR3 consists of 15 residues. Germline V lookup: CDR1 SGHTS, CDR2 YDEGEE. DNA of the CDR3: TGTGCCAGCAACCTAGCGGGGGCACTATCCTACGAGCAGTACTTC. Its protein is CASNLAGALSYEQYF.

Only one count was recorded for this clone. The V and J genes are TRBV30 and TRBJ2-3; D is uncertain. CDR3 size: 12 residues. Trimming left V 2 bases short and J 9 bases short, with 12 bases between. Germline lookup yields CDR1 GTSNPN and CDR2 SVGIG (reference sequence). The CDR3 DNA is TGTGCCTGGAGTCCCACATCAAGAACGCAGTATTTT. Its protein is CAWSPTSRTQYF.

The chain uses TRBV12-5 and TRBJ2-7; D uncertain. From germline, CDR1 is LGHNT and CDR2 FRNRAP. The CDR3 loop spans 12 amino acids. V lost 2 bases and J 6 bases, leaving 8 bases between the germline ends. As DNA, the CDR3 is TGTGCTAGTGGTTTGCCACAGTTCGAGCAGTACTTC. Residues: CASGLPQFEQYF.

The chain is built from TRBV10-3 and TRBJ1-2; maybe TRBD1 (5 bases). Deletions cut 8 bases from V and 2 bases from J, with 18 bases between. Germline V CDR1 and CDR2: ENHRY, SYGVKD. The CDR3 extends over 15 amino acids. The CDR3 nucleotides are TGTGCCATCGTGGGGGGGTCAGGGAAAAACTATGGCTACACCTTC. This codes for CAIVGGSGKNYGYTF.

The chain is built from TRBV3-1 (or the pseudogene TRBV3-2) and TRBJ1-3, with unresolved D. CDR1 and CDR2 from the germline V gene are LGHDT and YNNKEL (reference sequence). The CDR3 loop spans 11 amino acids. The germline V and J ends were trimmed by 6 bases and 5 bases, with 5 bases remaining between them. DNA for the CDR3: TGTGCCAGCAGGTACAGAAACACCATATATTTT. Encoded protein: CASRYRNTIYF.

This clone has more than one count but fewer than ten. The genes are TRBV30 and TRBJ1-1; D is unclear. Germline V gene sequence: CDR1 GTSNPN, CDR2 SVGIG (reference sequence). V lost 3 bases, J lost 0 bases, and 5 bases lay in between. The length of the CDR3 is 12 residues. The CDR3 DNA reads as TGTGCCTGGAGCGAGATGAACACTGAAGCTTTCTTT. Its translation is CAWSEMNTEAFF.

There are a few counts of this clone. J is TRBJ2-7 and V is TRBV5-1; a possible D gene is TRBD1 (6 bases). The CDR3 extends over 13 amino acids. Trimming took 5 bases from V and 4 from J, leaving 13 bases between them. From germline, CDR1 is SGHRS and CDR2 YFSETQ. The CDR3, as DNA: TGCGCCAGCAGGAAGGAAGGGGGTTACGAGCAGTACTTC. It translates to CASRKEGGYEQYF.

This clone was seen a handful of times. V is TRBV9 and J is TRBJ1-2, with 7 bases aligning to TRBD1. Germline-derived CDR1 and CDR2 are SGDLS and YYNGEE. This CDR3 contains 16 residues. The junction had 12 bases not matched to a gene; V was cut back by 2 bases and J by 5 bases. CDR3 region: CASSVLDRDWGYGYTF. The CDR3 DNA reads as TGTGCCAGCAGCGTCCTCGACAGGGATTGGGGATATGGCTACACCTTC.

This clone occurred once. The chain uses TRBV7-6 and TRBJ1-1; the D gene is possibly TRBD1 (6 bases). Per the germline V gene, CDR1 is SGHVS and CDR2 is FNYEAQ. V was clipped by 7 bases and J by 1 base, with 13 bases between them. The CDR3 runs 14 residues. The CDR3 protein is CASIEGGGNTEAFF. Written as DNA, the CDR3 is TGTGCCAGCATCGAAGGGGGGGGGAACACTGAAGCTTTCTTT.

This clone was recorded once. J is TRBJ2-1 and V is TRBV5-1; 13 nucleotides agree with TRBD2. Germline values: CDR1 SGHRS, CDR2 YFSETQ. Unmatched junction bases numbered 8, after V lost 4 bases and J lost 1 base. The CDR3 is made up of 18 amino acids. CDR3 region: CASSILLAGGRSYNEQFF. The CDR3 bases are TGCGCCAGCAGCATCCTACTAGCGGGGGGGAGGTCCTACAATGAGCAGTTCTTC.

As to this clone: A read error may produce the germline difference seen at one junction end. V usage is TRBV6-1 and J usage is TRBJ1-1, with D perhaps TRBD1 (6 bases). Germline CDR1 MNHNS, CDR2 SASEGT. The CDR3 length is 15 residues. CDR3 nucleotides: TGTGCCAGCACTGAAGGGTGGGGGCGGAACACTGAAGCTTTCTTT. It translates to CASTEGWGRNTEAFF.

V usage is TRBV19 and J usage is TRBJ1-1; 7 bases map to TRBD1. V lost 7 bases to trimming and J lost 0 bases; unmatched junction nucleotides: 5. CDR3 size: 14 residues. Germline CDR1 is LNHDA and CDR2 is SQIVND (reference sequence). CDR3 amino acids: CASTKGAVNTEAFF. For the CDR3, the DNA is TGTGCCAGTACTAAGGGGGCGGTGAACACTGAAGCTTTCTTT. Supplemented by reference TRBV19 and TRBJ1-1, the full variable domain reads DGGITQSPKYLFRKEGQNVTLSCEQNLNHDAMYWYRQDPGQGLRLIYYSQIVNDFQKGDIAEGYSVSREKKESFPLTVTSAQKNPTAFYLCASTKGAVNTEAFFGQGTRLTVV.

The V call is TRBV19, the J call TRBJ1-5; TRBD1 is a possible D gene (5 bases). This CDR3 spans 15 amino acids. V lost 6 bases and J lost 1, with 13 bases in between. The V gene's germline CDR1 is LNHDA and CDR2 SQIVND (reference sequence). The DNA of the CDR3 is TGTGCCAGTAGGGGGGGTCTAAGGAGCAATCAGCCCCAGCATTTT. Its translation: CASRGGLRSNQPQHF.

This clone has a handful of counts. The sample has other DNA sequences that encode this CDR3 too. The rearrangement joins TRBV5-1 to TRBJ1-5, with TRBD1 matching 7 bases. The trim removed 4 bases at V and 2 bases at J, leaving 3 bases unmatched. The CDR3 is 14 residues long. Germline V CDR1 and CDR2: SGHRS, YFSETQ. The CDR3 here is CASSPTGGNQPQHF. The CDR3 nucleotides are TGCGCCAGCAGCCCCACAGGGGGCAATCAGCCCCAGCATTTT.

The chain employs TRBV7-9 and TRBJ2-1, with 7 positions matching TRBD2. J lost 6 bases, V lost 5 bases, and 4 bases had no gene match. Germline V lookup: CDR1 SEHNR, CDR2 FQNEAQ (reference sequence). The CDR3 consists of 13 residues. This chain's CDR3 is CASSRGDGNEQFF. In DNA, the CDR3 is TGTGCCAGCAGCCGGGGGGACGGCAATGAGCAGTTCTTC.

The chain joins TRBV6-5 to TRBJ2-2; no definite D call. CDR3 length: 13 residues. Germline V lookup: CDR1 MNHEY, CDR2 SVGAGI. V was clipped by 2 bases and J by 5 bases, with 6 bases between them. The CDR3 is CASSYMATGELFF. The DNA of the CDR3 is TGTGCCAGCAGTTACATGGCTACCGGGGAGCTGTTTTTT.

The chain recombines TRBV3-1 (or the pseudogene TRBV3-2) with TRBJ1-1; 7 bases fit TRBD1. The CDR3 runs 15 residues. Germline CDR1 reads LGHDT; CDR2 reads YNNKEL (reference sequence). With 3 bases clipped from V and 0 bases from J, the junction kept 4 bases outside the gene matches. The CDR3 DNA sequence: TGTGCCAGCAGCCACAGACAGGGCATGAACACTGAAGCTTTCTTT. This codes for CASSHRQGMNTEAFF.

The V call is TRBV6-1, the J call TRBJ1-1; 7 positions agree with TRBD1. This CDR3 spans 13 amino acids. V was clipped by 6 bases and J by 3 bases; unmatched bases: 4. Germline CDR1 and CDR2: MNHNS and SASEGT. CDR3 protein: CASRGGEDTEAFF. CDR3 bases: TGTGCCAGCAGAGGGGGCGAGGACACTGAAGCTTTCTTT.

This chain uses TRBV3-1 (or the pseudogene TRBV3-2) with TRBJ2-7; 7 nucleotides match TRBD2. The germline V gene has CDR1 LGHDT and CDR2 YNNKEL (reference sequence). Trimming cost V 2 bases and J 3 bases; bases outside gene matches: 10. This CDR3 is built from 16 residues. This CDR3 reads CASSQPASAGFYEQYF. The CDR3 bases are TGTGCCAGCAGCCAACCAGCATCAGCGGGGTTCTACGAGCAGTACTTC.

This clone was counted a single time. This chain joins TRBV9 and TRBJ1-1, with TRBD1 as a possible D gene (5 bases). Germline CDR1 is SGDLS and CDR2 is YYNGEE. The CDR3 runs to 15 residues. V gave up 4 bases and J gave up 3 bases, with 16 bases separating them. Here the CDR3 reads CASSSFPGGDTEAFF. CDR3 bases: TGTGCCAGCAGCTCTTTCCCCGGGGGGGACACTGAAGCTTTCTTT.

The table lists this clone with a count of one. The chain uses TRBV9 and TRBJ2-6, with D perhaps matching TRBD1 (6 bases). This CDR3 is built from 15 residues. CDR1 and CDR2 from the germline V gene are SGDLS and YYNGEE. The V gene lost 4 bases and the J gene lost 3 bases, with 11 bases spanning the gap. The CDR3 coding sequence is TGTGCCAGCAGCACACAGGGTTATGGGGCCAACGTCCTGACTTTC. This gives the protein CASSTQGYGANVLTF.

The chain combines TRBV2 with TRBJ1-4; D perhaps matches TRBD1 (6 bases). The germline V and J ends were trimmed by 6 bases and 8 bases, with 16 bases remaining between them. Germline V gene data show CDR1 as SNHLY and CDR2 as FYNNEI. This CDR3 comprises 14 residues. The DNA of the CDR3 is TGTGCCAGCAGCCTCCAGGGGAACAGGGAAAAACTGTTTTTT. Protein product: CASSLQGNREKLFF.

The J gene is TRBJ1-2, the V gene TRBV5-6, with 9 bases matching TRBD1. V was clipped by 5 bases and J by 8 bases; unmatched bases: 10. CDR3 size: 14 residues. Per germline, CDR1 SGHDT and CDR2 YYEEEE. The CDR3 protein is CASSRTGGGGGYTF. The DNA of the CDR3 is TGTGCCAGCAGTCGTACAGGGGGCGGAGGAGGCTACACCTTC.

The V and J genes are TRBV9 and TRBJ2-7; 7 bases are shared with TRBD1. With 7 bases clipped from V and 2 bases from J, the junction kept 12 bases outside the gene matches. The CDR3 has 15 residues. The germline gives CDR1 SGDLS, CDR2 YYNGEE. As DNA, the CDR3 is TGTGCCAGCGCCGAGCAACAGGGGTCGGCCTACGAGCAGTACTTC. Translating gives CASAEQQGSAYEQYF.

The gene calls are TRBV7-8 and TRBJ2-1, with 8 nucleotides matching TRBD2. CDR1 SGHVS and CDR2 FQNEAQ come from the germline V gene. The CDR3 is 13 residues long. The V segment lost 5 bases and the J segment 7 bases; nucleotides outside the gene matches: 4. The CDR3 is CASSLIAGNEQFF. The CDR3 nucleotides read TGTGCCAGCAGCCTAATAGCGGGAAATGAGCAGTTCTTC.

The chain employs TRBV14 and TRBJ2-5; 7 bases agree with TRBD2. This CDR3 has 15 residues. Germline values: CDR1 SGHDN, CDR2 FVKESK. After removal of 2 bases from V and 4 bases from J, the junction contained 7 bases not matched to a gene. The CDR3 region is CASSQIEGGGETQYF. CDR3 nucleotides: TGTGCCAGCAGCCAAATCGAGGGCGGGGGAGAGACCCAGTACTTC.

The chain is built from TRBV19 and TRBJ1-5; D remains unclear. The CDR3 loop spans 12 amino acids. The V and J ends lost 3 bases and 7 bases respectively, with 7 bases between them. The germline V gene has CDR1 LNHDA and CDR2 SQIVND (reference sequence). The chain's CDR3 is CASSIGRQPQHF. CDR3 nucleotides: TGTGCCAGTAGTATTGGGAGACAGCCCCAGCATTTT.

V usage is TRBV10-3 and J usage is TRBJ1-2; D gene ambiguous. CDR3 length: 13 residues. V dropped 2 bases and J dropped 4 bases, with 8 bases sitting between them. CDR1 is ENHRY and CDR2 is SYGVKD in the germline V gene. CDR3 nucleotides: TGTGCCATCAGTGAGGAATACATCTATGGCTACACCTTC. It encodes CAISEEYIYGYTF.

The rearrangement links TRBV7-9 to TRBJ2-7; TRBD2 is a possible D gene (6 bases). CDR3 length equals 15 residues. V dropped 4 bases and J dropped 1 base, with 14 bases sitting between them. Germline assignment: CDR1 SEHNR and CDR2 FQNEAQ (reference sequence). In nucleotides, the CDR3 is TGTGCCAGCAGCTCCGACCGGGGGTCGTCCTACGAGCAGTACTTC. This translates into CASSSDRGSSYEQYF.

The chain links TRBV9 to TRBJ2-1; a possible D gene is TRBD2 (5 bases). CDR1 SGDLS and CDR2 YYNGEE come from the germline V gene. This CDR3 contains 16 residues. Trimming left V 3 bases short and J 2 bases short, with 15 bases between. The CDR3, as DNA: TGTGCCAGCAGCGCACGGATAGCGCGTACCTACAATGAGCAGTTCTTC. Amino acids: CASSARIARTYNEQFF.

A few counts support this clone. The genes are TRBV4-1 and TRBJ1-2; possible D gene TRBD1, 6 bases. In germline, CDR1 is MGHRA, CDR2 YSYEKL. Trimming left V 4 bases short and J 5 bases short, with 8 bases between. The CDR3 has 12 residues. CDR3 residues: CASSPRGYGYTF. DNA for the CDR3: TGCGCCAGCAGCCCAAGGGGGTATGGCTACACCTTC.